This entry is about one T cell receptor (beta chain). What it binds is unknown. Sequenced by immunoSEQ multiplex PCR; TCRdb stores in-frame clones only, minus some. The data show about 350,000 clones, 92% seen once. The sample is drawn from a study of Ad26.COV2.S vaccination and SARS-CoV-2 variants. Study results and limitations: Placebo recipients trailed vaccine recipients in spike-specific TCR breadth.

The specimen comprised peripheral blood, sampled after recovery from COVID-19. The origin of this receptor is a human donor who had recovered from COVID-19.

In DNA, the CDR3 is TGCGCCAGCAGCCCCGGGACAGGGGGCGCAGGCGGCTATGGCTACACCTTC. Its translation is CASSPGTGGAGGYGYTF. The chain joins TRBV5-1 to TRBJ1-2; 12 bases map to TRBD1. CDR3 length equals 17 residues. The V segment lost 4 bases and the J segment 4 bases; nucleotides outside the gene matches: 11. Germline CDR1 SGHRS, CDR2 YFSETQ.